This T cell receptor beta chain was obtained from a study of T cells in Graves' hyperthyroidism and ophthalmopathy. Study conclusions and caveats: Ophthalmopathy, as predicted by the model, came a median roughly 6.8 months after the prediction.

The source material, RNA transcripts, was used to amplify TCR beta CDR3 regions. The TCR CDR3 was amplified in a first-round RT-PCR using the HTBI primer set. One entry per CDR3 protein results from TCRdb running MiXCR on the multiplex PCR reads. The table includes 400,000 to 450,000 distinct CDR3 sequences, over 12% detected once. CDR1 is LNHDA and CDR2 is SQIVND in the germline V gene (reference sequence). This CDR3 spans 16 amino acids. V lost 7 bases and J 2 bases, leaving 20 bases between the germline ends. Many counts were recorded for this clonotype. Its antigen is undetermined. Sequenced sample: blood. The receptor comes from a man between 18 and 35 years old with Graves' ophthalmopathy. This chain connects TRBV19 to TRBJ1-1; maybe TRBD1 (5 bases). The CDR3 sequence: CASTIMGTGGNTEAFF. CDR3 in DNA: TGTGCCAGTACCATAATGGGGACTGGGGGTAACACTGAAGCTTTCTTT.